This passage covers 17 T cell receptor beta chains from one sample sequenced in a study of T cell responses to AZD1222 COVID-19 vaccine. Repertoires were generated with immunoSEQ multiplex PCR, while TCRdb's copy carries only in-frame clones and drops some. The sample gives 120,000 or so clones, 70% to 90% of which show up once; 9% to 9.5% is in the top ten. Sequencing used peripheral blood, obtained on day 0 of AZD1222 vaccination. Source of these receptors: an adult in good health.

The chain combines TRBV5-1 with TRBJ2-3; D tentatively fits TRBD1 or TRBD2 (6 bases each). The CDR3 has 15 amino acids. V was pared by 1 base and J by 2 bases, with 11 bases between. The germline CDR1 and CDR2 sequences are SGHRS and YFSETQ. CDR3 sequence: CASSLKGGPTDTQYF. As DNA, the CDR3 is TGCGCCAGCAGCTTGAAGGGGGGACCCACAGATACGCAGTATTTT.

The genes are TRBV7-2 and TRBJ2-7, with D maybe TRBD2 (6 bases). There are 16 residues in the CDR3. Per germline, CDR1 SGHTA and CDR2 FQGNSA. Trimming left V 3 bases short and J 2 bases short, with 17 bases between. This CDR3 reads CASSFHGGGLTYEQYF. DNA for the CDR3: TGTGCCAGCAGCTTTCACGGGGGTGGATTAACCTACGAGCAGTACTTC.

The chain carries TRBV5-1 and TRBJ1-1, with D possibly matching TRBD1 (5 bases). Germline assignment: CDR1 SGHRS and CDR2 YFSETQ. The CDR3 has 13 amino acids. V lost 3 bases to trimming and J lost 3 bases, with 9 bases between them. The CDR3 sequence is CASSWTFDTEAFF. CDR3 DNA sequence: TGCGCCAGCAGCTGGACATTTGACACTGAAGCTTTCTTT. The full variable domain, in which reference TRBV5-1 and TRBJ1-1 provide the parts outside the CDR3, is KAGVTQTPRYLIKTRGQQVTLSCSPISGHRSVSWYQQTPGQGLQFLFEYFSETQRNKGNFPGRFSGRQFSNSRSEMNVSTLELGDSALYLCASSWTFDTEAFFGQGTRLTVV.

The V gene is TRBV7-8, the J gene TRBJ2-7; no reliable D call. V lost 5 bases to trimming and J lost 3 bases, with 14 bases between them. The length of the CDR3 is 14 residues. Per the germline V gene, CDR1 is SGHVS and CDR2 is FQNEAQ. In nucleotides, the CDR3 is TGTGCCAGCAGCCCACGAGAGGTCCTCTACGAGCAGTACTTC. Its translation is CASSPREVLYEQYF.

The chain carries TRBV5-5 and TRBJ1-5, with a possible D match to TRBD1 (5 bases). The ends were cut back, 3 bases at V and 5 bases at J, with 12 bases in the middle. The CDR3 length is 14 residues. Germline V lookup: CDR1 SGHKS, CDR2 YYEKEE (reference sequence). CDR3 protein: CASSYRDRYQPQHF. CDR3 nucleotide sequence: TGTGCCAGCAGCTACCGGGACCGATATCAGCCCCAGCATTTT.

V is TRBV3-1 (or the pseudogene TRBV3-2) and J is TRBJ2-7, with TRBD2 as a possible D gene (5 bases). The length of the CDR3 is 13 residues. In germline, CDR1 is LGHDT, CDR2 YNNKEL (reference sequence). Between the trimmed V and J ends, which lost 4 bases and 3 bases, there was a span of 10 bases. CDR3 loop: CASSRTFNYEQYF. The CDR3 DNA sequence: TGTGCCAGCAGCCGGACTTTTAACTACGAGCAGTACTTC.

V and J are TRBV19 and TRBJ2-5, with D perhaps being TRBD1 or TRBD2 (7 bases each). Trimming cost V 3 bases and J 1 base, with 15 bases left between them. This CDR3 is built from 16 residues. Germline V gene data show CDR1 as LNHDA and CDR2 as SQIVND (reference sequence). In DNA, the CDR3 is TGTGCCAGTAGTATGGGGAGGGGACAGCTCCAAGAGACCCAGTACTTC. It translates to CASSMGRGQLQETQYF.

The chain employs TRBV2 and TRBJ1-1; D call uncertain. Trimming removed 5 bases at V and 4 bases at J, with 8 bases between. Germline loops: CDR1 SNHLY, CDR2 FYNNEI. The CDR3 is 12 amino acids. CDR3 in amino acids: CASSMEATEAFF. The CDR3 DNA reads TGTGCCAGCAGTATGGAGGCCACTGAAGCTTTCTTT.

The rearrangement uses TRBV27 and TRBJ1-3, with TRBD1 matching over 10 bases. CDR3 length equals 16 residues. Trimming took 5 bases from V and 4 from J; bases not matched to a gene: 8. Germline loops: CDR1 MNHEY, CDR2 SMNVEV (reference sequence). The DNA of the CDR3 is TGTGCCAGCAGTACCAAGGGACAGGGGAAAGGAAACACCATATATTTT. As protein: CASSTKGQGKGNTIYF.

The chain uses TRBV5-1 and TRBJ2-7; D is ambiguous. V was clipped by 8 bases and J by 4 bases, with 4 bases between them. The germline V gene encodes CDR1 SGHRS and CDR2 YFSETQ. There are 9 residues in the CDR3. CDR3 bases: TGCGCCAGGCGTTACGAGCAGTACTTC. Residues: CARRYEQYF.

The rearrangement joins TRBV5-1 to TRBJ2-3; 7 bases are a match to TRBD2. The CDR3 spans 14 residues. Germline V gene lookup returns CDR1 SGHRS and CDR2 YFSETQ. With 2 bases clipped from V and 3 bases from J, the junction kept 3 bases outside the gene matches. This CDR3 reads CASSFAGETDTQYF. The CDR3 DNA reads as TGCGCCAGCAGCTTTGCGGGAGAAACAGATACGCAGTATTTT.

The CDR3 nucleotides are TGTGCCAGCAGCGTAACTAGCGGAAAAGAGACCCAGTACTTC. This translates into CASSVTSGKETQYF. The chain recombines TRBV9 with TRBJ2-5, with 8 bases aligning to TRBD2. Trimming cost V 1 base and J 3 bases; bases outside gene matches: 2. Germline V gene data show CDR1 as SGDLS and CDR2 as YYNGEE. The CDR3 has 14 residues.

This chain joins TRBV27 and TRBJ2-7; 9 nucleotides match TRBD2. The CDR3 consists of 15 residues. CDR1 is MNHEY and CDR2 is SMNVEV in the germline V gene (reference sequence). Unmatched junction bases numbered 9, after V lost 3 bases and J lost 6 bases. CDR3 nucleotide sequence: TGTGCCAGCAGTTTCGGGCGGGAGGGCCCGGGCGAGCAGTACTTC. Translating gives CASSFGREGPGEQYF.

The rearrangement links TRBV19 to TRBJ2-2; 7 bases are a match to TRBD1. J lost 3 bases, V lost 3 bases, and 4 bases had no gene match. This CDR3 spans 15 amino acids. The germline gives CDR1 LNHDA, CDR2 SQIVND (reference sequence). The CDR3 bases are TGTGCCAGTAGTATCCGACAGGGTTACACCGGGGAGCTGTTTTTT. The encoded protein is CASSIRQGYTGELFF.

A few counts support this clone. The V gene is TRBV30, the J gene TRBJ2-7; 7 nucleotides align to TRBD2. Trimming at V came to 7 bases and at J to 6 bases, leaving 12 bases not matched to a gene. CDR1 is GTSNPN, CDR2 SVGIG, per germline (reference sequence). CDR3 size: 13 residues. The CDR3 DNA follows: TGTGCCTCCGAGCGGGAAATCGGAGTCGAGCAGTACTTC. This codes for CASEREIGVEQYF.

The V and J genes are TRBV4-2 and TRBJ2-1, with 8 bases aligning to TRBD2. The J segment lost 4 bases and the V segment lost 5 bases, leaving 10 bases of the junction unmatched. There are 16 residues in the CDR3. Germline V gene lookup returns CDR1 LGHNA and CDR2 YNFKEQ. The CDR3: CASSTTGTRAYNEQFF. CDR3 bases: TGTGCCAGCAGCACAACCGGGACTAGGGCGTACAATGAGCAGTTCTTC.

The J gene is TRBJ1-2, the V gene TRBV30; tentatively, D is TRBD1 (5 bases). The CDR3 sequence is 15 residues long. V lost 8 bases and J lost 7, with 26 bases in between. Germline values: CDR1 GTSNPN, CDR2 SVGIG (reference sequence). The CDR3 region has the DNA TGTGCCCGGGCCGAAGGGTTCAGACAGCTAAGTGGCTACACCTTC. This codes for CARAEGFRQLSGYTF.